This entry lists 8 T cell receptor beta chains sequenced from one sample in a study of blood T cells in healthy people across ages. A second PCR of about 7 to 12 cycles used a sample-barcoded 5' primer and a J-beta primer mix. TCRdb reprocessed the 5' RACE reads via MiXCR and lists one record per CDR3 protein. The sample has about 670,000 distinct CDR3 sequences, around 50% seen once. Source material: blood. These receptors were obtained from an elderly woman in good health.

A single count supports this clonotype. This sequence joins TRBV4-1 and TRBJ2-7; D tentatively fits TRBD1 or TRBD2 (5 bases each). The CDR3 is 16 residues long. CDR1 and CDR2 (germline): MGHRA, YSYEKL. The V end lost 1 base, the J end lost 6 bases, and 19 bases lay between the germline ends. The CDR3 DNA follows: TGCGCCAGCAGCCAAGCTCCCGGGACGAGGTACCGCGAGCAGTACTTC. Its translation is CASSQAPGTRYREQYF.

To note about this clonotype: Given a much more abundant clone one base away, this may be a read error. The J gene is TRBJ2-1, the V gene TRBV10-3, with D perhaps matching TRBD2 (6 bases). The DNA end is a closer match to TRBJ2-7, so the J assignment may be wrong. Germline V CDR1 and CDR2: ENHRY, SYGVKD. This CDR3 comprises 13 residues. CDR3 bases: TGTGCCATCAGGGAGACTATCGGGGGTGAGCAGTACTTC. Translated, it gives CAIRETIGGEQYF.

CDR3 nucleotides: TGTGCCACCACTCGGACTAGCGGGGGTATGACAGATACGCAGTATTTT. It is translated as CATTRTSGGMTDTQYF. This rearrangement joins TRBV7-2 to TRBJ2-3, with 13 bases matching TRBD2. The CDR3 has 16 amino acids. Trimming at V came to 10 bases and at J to 3 bases, leaving 10 bases not matched to a gene. Per the germline V gene, CDR1 is SGHTA and CDR2 is FQGNSA.

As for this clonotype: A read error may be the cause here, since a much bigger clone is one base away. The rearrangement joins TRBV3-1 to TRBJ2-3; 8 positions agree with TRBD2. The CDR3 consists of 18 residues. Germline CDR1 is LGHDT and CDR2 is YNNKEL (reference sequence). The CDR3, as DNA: TGTGCCGGCAGCCAAGAGATGACGGGAGGGCCTCGGACAGATACGCAGTATTTT. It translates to CAGSQEMTGGPRTDTQYF.

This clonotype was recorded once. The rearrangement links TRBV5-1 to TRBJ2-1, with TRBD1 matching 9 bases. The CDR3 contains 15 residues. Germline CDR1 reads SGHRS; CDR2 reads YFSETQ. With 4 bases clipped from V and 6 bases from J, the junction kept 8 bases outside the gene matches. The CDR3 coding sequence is TGCGCCAGCAGCGTAGGGACAGGGCAAGTCAATGAGCAGTTCTTC. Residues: CASSVGTGQVNEQFF.

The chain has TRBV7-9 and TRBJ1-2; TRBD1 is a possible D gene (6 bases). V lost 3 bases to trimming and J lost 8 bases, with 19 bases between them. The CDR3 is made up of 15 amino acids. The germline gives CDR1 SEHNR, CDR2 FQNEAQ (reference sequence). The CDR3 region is CASSFMGGEVGGYTF. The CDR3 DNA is TGTGCCAGCAGCTTCATGGGGGGCGAGGTGGGCGGCTACACCTTC.

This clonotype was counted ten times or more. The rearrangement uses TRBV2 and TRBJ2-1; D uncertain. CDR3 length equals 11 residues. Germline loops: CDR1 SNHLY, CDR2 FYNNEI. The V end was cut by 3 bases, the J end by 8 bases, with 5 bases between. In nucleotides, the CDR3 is TGTGCCAGCAGTGAGTTTGATGAGCAGTTCTTC. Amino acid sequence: CASSEFDEQFF.

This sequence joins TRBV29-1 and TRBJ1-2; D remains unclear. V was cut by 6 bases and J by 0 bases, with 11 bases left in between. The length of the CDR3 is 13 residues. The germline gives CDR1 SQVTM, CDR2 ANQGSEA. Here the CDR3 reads CSVWTEANYGYTF. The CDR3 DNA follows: TGCAGCGTCTGGACCGAAGCTAACTATGGCTACACCTTC.